This T cell receptor (beta chain) was identified during a study of blood T cell repertoires in COVID-19. Participants spanned ages 18 to 89 years and resided in 20 to 30 US areas. The germline V gene encodes CDR1 KGHDR and CDR2 SFDVKD. Trimming removed 0 bases from V and 0 bases from J; junction bases left unmatched: 1. The CDR3 sequence is 16 residues long. The assay was immunoSEQ multiplex PCR, and TCRdb's table has in-frame clones only and misses some. The sample holds about 270,000 clones; around 92% are singletons and the top ten take about 2%. This sequence joins TRBV24-1 and TRBJ2-1, with 7 nucleotides matching TRBD1. Input material: PBMCs or T cells enriched from blood (not recorded which). The sequence was collected from a woman in her fifties or sixties who had recovered from COVID-19. CDR3 DNA: TGTGCCACCAGTGATTTGCGACAGGGCTCCTACAATGAGCAGTTCTTC. This codes for CATSDLRQGSYNEQFF.